One sample yielded the 16 T cell receptor beta chains listed below, sequenced in a study of T cell responses to AZD1222 COVID-19 vaccine. Repertoires were generated with immunoSEQ multiplex PCR, while TCRdb's copy carries only in-frame clones and drops some. Counted here are 150,000 or so clones, about 87% occurring once; the ten biggest clones make up around 16%. This sample comprised peripheral blood, obtained on day 0 of AZD1222 vaccination. The receptors were sampled from an adult in good health.

V usage is TRBV5-8 and J usage is TRBJ1-5, with 11 nucleotides matching TRBD1. This CDR3 has 17 amino acids. In germline, CDR1 is SGHTS, CDR2 YDEGEE. J gave up 4 bases and V 2 bases, and 8 bases lay outside the gene matches. The CDR3 coding sequence is TGTGCCAGCAGCTTTGGACAGGGGGCTGCTGGTAATCAGCCCCAGCATTTT. This codes for CASSFGQGAAGNQPQHF.

V gene TRBV7-3 combines with J gene TRBJ2-2; D may be TRBD1 (5 bases). The CDR3 length is 16 residues. The germline V gene has CDR1 SGHTA and CDR2 FQGTGA. The V end lost 4 bases, the J end lost 0 bases, and 12 bases lay between the germline ends. CDR3 in DNA: TGTGCCAGCAGCTCCCAGGGTATCACGAACACCGGGGAGCTGTTTTTT. This gives the protein CASSSQGITNTGELFF.

The J gene is TRBJ1-1, the V gene TRBV6-6; D ambiguous. This CDR3 spans 12 amino acids. Germline CDR1 and CDR2: MNHNY and SVGAGI (reference sequence). V dropped 6 bases and J dropped 4 bases, with 9 bases sitting between them. The CDR3 region is CASRGASTEAFF. DNA of the CDR3: TGTGCCAGCAGGGGAGCAAGCACTGAAGCTTTCTTT.

In this sample, this clone turned up once. The chain has TRBV6-2 or TRBV6-3 and TRBJ2-7; D unclear. This CDR3 has 13 amino acids. V lost 2 bases, J lost 4 bases, and 9 bases lay in between. CDR1 MNHEY and CDR2 SVGEGT come from the germline V gene. The CDR3 is CASSYVILYEQYF. CDR3 nucleotides: TGTGCCAGCAGTTACGTTATCCTGTACGAGCAGTACTTC.

The gene calls are TRBV7-2 and TRBJ2-3, with D hard to call. With 5 bases removed from V and 2 bases from J, the gap between germline ends came to 17 bases. This CDR3 region has 16 residues. The V gene's germline CDR1 is SGHTA and CDR2 FQGNSA. The CDR3 loop is CASSPAPRGSTDTQYF. In nucleotides, the CDR3 is TGTGCCAGCAGCCCCGCCCCACGCGGATCCACAGATACGCAGTATTTT. Looking up the rest from reference TRBV7-2 and TRBJ2-3 gives the full variable domain: GAGVSQSPSNKVTEKGKDVELRCDPISGHTALYWYRQSLGQGLEFLIYFQGNSAPDKSGLPSDRFSAERTGGSVSTLTIQRTQQEDSAVYLCASSPAPRGSTDTQYFGPGTRLTVL.

The V and J genes are TRBV6-1 and TRBJ1-5; D is undetermined. The CDR3 runs to 13 residues. Deletions cut 3 bases from V and 7 bases from J, with 10 bases between. The germline V gene encodes CDR1 MNHNS and CDR2 SASEGT. The DNA of the CDR3 is TGTGCCAGCAGTGATTGGATGCTGCAGCCCCAGCATTTT. The encoded protein is CASSDWMLQPQHF.

The chain joins TRBV7-6 to TRBJ2-2; D is perhaps TRBD1 (6 bases). The V end was cut by 5 bases, the J end by 4 bases, with 14 bases between. Germline CDR1 SGHVS, CDR2 FNYEAQ. The CDR3 loop spans 15 amino acids. The CDR3 protein is CASSATGSGTGELFF. The CDR3 bases are TGTGCCAGCAGCGCCACAGGGTCGGGCACCGGGGAGCTGTTTTTT.

This chain uses TRBV7-3 with TRBJ1-3, with D hard to call. CDR3 length equals 15 residues. The germline CDR1 and CDR2 sequences are SGHTA and FQGTGA. The germline V and J ends were trimmed by 1 base and 0 bases, with 7 bases remaining between them. In nucleotides, the CDR3 is TGTGCCAGCAGCTTAAACGGGATCTCTGGAAACACCATATATTTT. Protein sequence: CASSLNGISGNTIYF.

CDR3 amino acids: CASSTGTALSGANVLTF. The CDR3 coding sequence is TGCGCCAGCAGCACTGGGACCGCTCTCTCTGGGGCCAACGTCCTGACTTTC. The chain carries TRBV5-1 and TRBJ2-6; D possibly matches TRBD1 or TRBD2 (5 bases each). V was pared by 4 bases and J by 0 bases, with 14 bases between. This CDR3 contains 17 residues. Germline V CDR1 and CDR2: SGHRS, YFSETQ.

The chain recombines TRBV4-2 with TRBJ1-4; 7 bases line up with TRBD1. CDR1 LGHNA and CDR2 YNFKEQ come from the germline V gene. The CDR3 runs 14 residues. V dropped 1 base and J dropped 4; count of bases not matched to a gene: 0. CDR3 DNA: TGTGCCAGCAGCCAAGGACAGGGTAATGAAAAACTGTTTTTT. Translation gives CASSQGQGNEKLFF.

This clone was detected once. The V gene is TRBV9, the J gene TRBJ1-1; unclear D gene. With 4 bases removed from V and 1 base from J, the gap between germline ends came to 11 bases. The CDR3 length is 14 residues. Germline lookup yields CDR1 SGDLS and CDR2 YYNGEE. The DNA of the CDR3 is TGTGCCAGCAGCCCTAATACACGGAACACTGAAGCTTTCTTT. Translation gives CASSPNTRNTEAFF.

This clone appeared a single time. The gene calls are TRBV7-9 and TRBJ2-1, with D possibly being TRBD1 or TRBD2 (5 bases each). This CDR3 is 14 amino acids long. V shed 4 bases and J shed 7 bases, with 14 bases lying between them. Germline V gene data show CDR1 as SEHNR and CDR2 as FQNEAQ (reference sequence). Here the CDR3 DNA reads TGTGCCAGCAGCTGGGGCGGGTCCGGAAATGAGCAGTTCTTC. This gives the protein CASSWGGSGNEQFF.

The chain couples TRBV7-2 to TRBJ2-2; the match to TRBD2 covers 7 bases. V shed 3 bases and J 1 base; nucleotides not matched to a gene: 8. Germline V gene data show CDR1 as SGHTA and CDR2 as FQGNSA. The CDR3 has 17 amino acids. The chain's CDR3 is CASSFGIGGGNTGELFF. The DNA for the CDR3 is TGTGCCAGCAGCTTTGGCATTGGCGGGGGGAACACCGGGGAGCTGTTTTTT. The variable domain in full, with the rest retrieved from reference TRBV7-2 and TRBJ2-2, is GAGVSQSPSNKVTEKGKDVELRCDPISGHTALYWYRQSLGQGLEFLIYFQGNSAPDKSGLPSDRFSAERTGGSVSTLTIQRTQQEDSAVYLCASSFGIGGGNTGELFFGEGSRLTVL.

The rearrangement joins TRBV4-3 to TRBJ1-5; 7 nucleotides match TRBD1. This CDR3 has 16 residues. Germline V lookup: CDR1 LGHNA, CDR2 YSLEER. J lost 4 bases, V lost 6 bases, and 12 bases had no gene match. The CDR3 is CASSPESTRGNQPQHF. CDR3 DNA: TGCGCCAGCAGTCCCGAGAGTACCAGGGGGAATCAGCCCCAGCATTTT.

The rearrangement joins TRBV28 to TRBJ2-7; 8 bases agree with TRBD1. Trimming cost V 7 bases and J 5 bases; bases outside gene matches: 10. CDR3 size: 14 residues. Germline CDR1 is MDHEN and CDR2 is SYDVKM. The CDR3 region is CASTDRTGSHEQYF. In nucleotides, the CDR3 is TGTGCCAGCACCGATCGGACAGGGTCGCACGAGCAGTACTTC.

The V and J genes are TRBV6-5 and TRBJ2-1; no reliable D call. Per germline, CDR1 MNHEY and CDR2 SVGAGI. The CDR3 extends over 12 amino acids. V dropped 4 bases and J dropped 6 bases, with 7 bases sitting between them. The DNA for the CDR3 is TGTGCCAGCAGTTCCTCGAGCAATGAGCAGTTCTTC. Amino acids: CASSSSSNEQFF.